The next 12 T cell receptor beta chains were all read from a single sample in a study of T-cell reconstitution after alpha-beta-depleted transplantation in children. Preparation of the TCRbeta library was carried out with unique molecular identifiers. Via MiXCR, TCRdb re-called the PCR reads, giving one row per CDR3 protein. The data show around 380,000 distinct CDR3 sequences, with approximately 11% seen just once and nearly 5.5% held by the top ten. This sample comprised PBMCs from the stem cell graft donor, obtained from the stem cell graft. The source is a human donor who donated a stem cell graft to a child with acute myeloid leukemia.

V gene TRBV10-3 combines with J gene TRBJ1-2; a weak D match, TRBD1 (5 bases). V dropped 3 bases and J dropped 7 bases, with 21 bases sitting between them. Germline CDR1 ENHRY, CDR2 SYGVKD. The CDR3 contains 16 residues. CDR3 region: CAISEVGFGDPAGYTF. The CDR3 region has the DNA TGTGCCATCAGTGAAGTTGGATTTGGGGACCCGGCTGGCTACACCTTC.

This clonotype was seen a handful of times. The chain couples TRBV5-1 to TRBJ2-1, with TRBD2 identical over 11 bases. The CDR3 is 18 residues long. In germline, CDR1 is SGHRS, CDR2 YFSETQ. V shed 0 bases, J shed 1 base, and the junction held 6 bases outside the gene matches. The CDR3 spells CASSLGLAGGWSYNEQFF. The CDR3 coding sequence is TGCGCCAGCAGCTTGGGGCTAGCGGGAGGCTGGTCCTACAATGAGCAGTTCTTC.

The sample holds a few counts of this clonotype. The chain combines TRBV7-2 with TRBJ2-1, with TRBD2 identical over 8 bases. This CDR3 spans 14 amino acids. Losses at the gene ends were 3 bases for V and 3 bases for J; bases not matched to a gene: 1. Germline-derived CDR1 and CDR2 are SGHTA and FQGNSA. DNA of the CDR3: TGTGCCAGCAGCTTCAGCGGGGGCTACAATGAGCAGTTCTTC. It is translated as CASSFSGGYNEQFF.

This clonotype was found a few times. The chain has TRBV7-9 and TRBJ2-3, with a weak D call TRBD2 (5 bases). CDR1 SEHNR and CDR2 FQNEAQ come from the germline V gene (reference sequence). The CDR3 has 16 residues. V gave up 10 bases and J gave up 5 bases, with 25 bases separating them. This CDR3 reads CATAYLLARTGDTQYF. The CDR3 coding sequence is TGTGCCACCGCGTACCTCCTAGCAAGGACGGGAGATACGCAGTATTTT.

About this clonotype: One end of the junction varies from germline; a read error may be responsible. V usage is TRBV7-8 and J usage is TRBJ2-7; tentative D call: TRBD2 (6 bases). The CDR3 is made up of 16 amino acids. Per the germline V gene, CDR1 is SGHVS and CDR2 is FQNEAQ. The CDR3 DNA reads as TGTGCCACCAGCCCAAGGACCGGGAGAACGGGCCACGACCAGTACTTC. Translation gives CATSPRTGRTGHDQYF.

The sample holds many counts of this clonotype. DNA for the CDR3: TGTGCCAGCAGCTTCAGTCCGGGACTAGGAGTAAGTGAGCAGTTCTTC. This codes for CASSFSPGLGVSEQFF. The chain uses TRBV5-6 and TRBJ2-1; TRBD2 agrees at 8 bases. Germline V gives CDR1 SGHDT, CDR2 YYEEEE. Trimming removed 2 bases from V and 9 bases from J; junction bases left unmatched: 13. This CDR3 is 16 amino acids long.

This clonotype occurred a few times. The V gene is TRBV13, the J gene TRBJ2-1; weak D call: TRBD1 (6 bases). From germline, CDR1 is PRHDT and CDR2 FYEKMQ (reference sequence). V was cut by 5 bases and J by 2 bases, with 13 bases left in between. The CDR3 length is 15 residues. DNA of the CDR3: TGTGCCAGCAGCCCGCCAGGGGCCCCCTACAATGAGCAGTTCTTC. It encodes CASSPPGAPYNEQFF. Full variable domain (rest looked up from reference TRBV13 and TRBJ2-1): AAGVIQSPRHLIKEKRETATLKCYPIPRHDTVYWYQQGPGQDPQFLISFYEKMQSDKGSIPDRFSAQQFSDYHSELNMSSLELGDSALYFCASSPPGAPYNEQFFGPGTRLTVL.

This clonotype has a handful of counts. V usage is TRBV5-1 and J usage is TRBJ2-1; 8 nucleotides match TRBD2. The CDR3 has 17 residues. J lost 4 bases, V lost 1 base, and 10 bases had no gene match. Germline assignment: CDR1 SGHRS and CDR2 YFSETQ. The CDR3 loop reads CASSLPLLSSGYNEQFF. The CDR3, as DNA: TGCGCCAGCAGCTTGCCATTATTGTCTAGCGGGTACAATGAGCAGTTCTTC.

This clonotype has a handful of counts. V usage is TRBV15 and J usage is TRBJ1-1; TRBD1 might be the D (5 bases). Per the germline V gene, CDR1 is LNHNV and CDR2 is YYDKDF (reference sequence). CDR3 length equals 13 residues. V lost 1 base and J 6 bases, leaving 9 bases between the germline ends. The CDR3 DNA reads TGTGCCACCAGCAGAGCAGGGCGGGCTGAAGCTTTCTTT. It translates to CATSRAGRAEAFF.

This chain joins TRBV25-1 and TRBJ1-5, with unresolved D. Germline assignment: CDR1 MGHDK and CDR2 SYGVNS. V lost 3 bases and J lost 5, with 14 bases in between. This CDR3 spans 15 amino acids. CDR3 loop: CASSDTRTVDQPQHF. The CDR3 DNA follows: TGTGCCAGCAGTGATACTCGGACGGTAGATCAGCCCCAGCATTTT.

This chain links TRBV6-1 with TRBJ1-6; 7 bases are shared with TRBD1. CDR3 length: 16 amino acids. V gave up 5 bases and J gave up 7 bases; unmatched junction bases: 11. CDR1 is MNHNS, CDR2 SASEGT, per germline. The CDR3 DNA follows: TGTGCCAGCAGTCCCCAAAATCAGGGGGGGAATTCACCCCTCCACTTT. Translated: CASSPQNQGGNSPLHF.

This clonotype was found a few times. The chain is built from TRBV5-1 and TRBJ2-1; 8 bases are shared with TRBD2. The CDR3 covers 15 residues. Germline V gives CDR1 SGHRS, CDR2 YFSETQ. The J segment lost 2 bases and the V segment lost 4 bases, leaving 5 bases of the junction unmatched. The CDR3 DNA sequence: TGCGCCAGCAGCGCCCGGCGGGAGGCCTACAATGAGCAGTTCTTC. Amino acids: CASSARREAYNEQFF.